This T cell receptor beta chain comes out of a study of beta chain features in type 1 diabetes (dated by TCRdb to the late 2010s). Background for the entire study: Patients and healthy donors did not differ in mean age, gender distribution, total cell number or subset yield. The study compared the TCRB repertoires of sorted circulating CD4+ T cell subsets in recently diagnosed type 1 diabetes patients with those in matched healthy donors. A total of roughly 110 million sorted cells were examined across all samples, and the number of cells per subset was strongly correlated with RNA yield. Whereas all 30 or so donors provided naive and central memory subsets, regulatory and stem cell-like memory subsets were isolated from just 8 patients and roughly eight healthy donors. Overall results and qualifications from the work: Because cDNA rather than genomic DNA was sequenced, highly expressing activated cells could have been over-represented, although no difference in activation and CD3 levels was found between groups. Shorter templates might be favored by PCR, yet because patient and control samples were amplified and corrected together, any such skew would affect both groups equally. In all four CD4+ subsets, TCRB CDR3 length was moderately but significantly shorter in type 1 diabetes patients. Fewer insertions and more nucleotide deletions at VDJ recombination sites were observed in patients with type 1 diabetes, implying thymic rearrangement abnormalities. Only small numbers of individuals were included in the HLA sub-analyses, which left unresolved whether HLA type had any influence on TCRB rearrangement. Naive, central memory and regulatory TCRB repertoires appeared to be more alike among patients than among healthy donors.

A note on this clone: The specificity of this receptor is unknown. Per-base quality was not reported, and no clone a single base away is much larger than it.

From each donor, a single peripheral blood sample of around 0.12 L on average was drawn into heparinised tubes. A BD FACSAria II and a panel including CD45RO, CCR7, CD25, CD127, CD95 and CD27 were used to sort naive, central memory, regulatory and stem cell-like memory CD4+ T cells. Purity was above 98% for every sorted population. PBMCs were isolated immediately by Lymphoprep density gradient centrifugation and stained directly without culture. So that batch effects would be minimized, each experiment stained and sorted samples in pairs, pairing one healthy donor with one patient. The High Capacity cDNA Reverse Transcription Kit was used to reverse transcribe all of the isolated RNA, meaning that expressed TCRB transcripts were what got sequenced. Naive, central memory and regulatory T cell samples underwent deep immunoSEQ sequencing, averaging approximately 3.5 million total reads per sample. Sorted cells were lysed in RLT buffer and RNA was extracted with DNase-treated RNeasy Micro or Mini kits, depending on cell number. Each cell subset was processed separately to prevent cross-contamination, with patient and healthy donor samples processed together. Using the immunoSEQ multiplex PCR, TCRB sequences were amplified from cDNA into 87-bp fragments spanning the CDR3 region. Sequencing of the amplicons was done on the Illumina HiSeq platform. The original pipeline was this. PCR bias was computationally corrected using synthetic template baselines, reads within Hamming distance 2 were collapsed, and singletons that could not be merged were discarded. By aligning reads against IMGT, V, D and J genes, CDR3 length, and insertions or deletions at six rearrangement sites were assigned. Within each subset, clonotype counts were normalized to sorted cell number, and only after that were true diversity and Gini coefficients computed with the tcR R package. The overlap coefficient, calculated on TCRB nucleotide sequences, was used to measure repertoire sharing. Out-of-frame TCRB sequences from naive cells were analyzed to stand in for the pre-selection repertoire. TCRdb's version of the immuneACCESS table is confined to in-frame rearrangements and falls short of the full clone set. An unresolved V gene accounts for under half of the shortfall where checked; the remainder is of unknown origin. V and J calls and clone size are those listed in that table; D and trimming were worked out from the DNA. This sample holds 620,000 or so clones; less than 20% were observed only once. Jointly, the top ten make up approximately 0.093% of the sample.

What was sequenced was naive CD4+ T cells from blood. The meaning of the sample's cell subset or site label: true naive CD4+ T cells. The clonotype originates from a young man in good health.

The bases are TGCGCCAGCAGCCTATCGACAGGTCTTGGGGCCAACGTCCTGACTTTC. The translation is CASSLSTGLGANVLTF. The chain is encoded by TRBV5-1 joined to TRBJ2-6; D gene: possibly TRBD1, on 6 matching bases. The junction carries 14 bases between V and J, which are trimmed by 4 bases and 3 bases respectively. Per the germline V gene, SGHRS is the CDR1 and YFSETQ is the CDR2. The CDR3 holds 16 amino acids from the cysteine to the phenylalanine. CDR3 DNA is the only sequence kept; it has 48 bases, read in frame from the first base.